What follows are 9 T cell receptor beta chains derived from one specimen sequenced in a study of T cells in localized non-small cell lung cancer. Profiling relied on immunoSEQ multiplex PCR, and the TCRdb table lists in-frame clones only, not all of them. The table lists tens of thousands of clones, almost 90% of them singletons, with roughly 2.6% in the top ten. The sample here was peripheral blood, taken before any cancer treatment. The receptors were sampled from a female donor of 60 years or more with stage I squamous cell lung carcinoma.

The gene calls are TRBV5-8 and TRBJ1-2; D gene uncertain. Germline CDR1 reads SGHTS; CDR2 reads YDEGEE. V shed 0 bases and J shed 4 bases, with 7 bases lying between them. This CDR3 has 13 amino acids. CDR3 coding DNA: TGTGCCAGCAGCTTGGCCGGGCCCTATGGCTACACCTTC. Encoded protein: CASSLAGPYGYTF. Together with reference TRBV5-8 and TRBJ1-2, the CDR3 gives the full variable domain: EAGVTQSPTHLIKTRGQQATLRCSPISGHTSVYWYQQALGLGLQFLLWYDEGEERNRGNFPPRFSGRQFPNYSSELNVNALELEDSALYLCASSLAGPYGYTFGSGTRLTVV.

This chain joins TRBV9 and TRBJ2-7, with TRBD1 identical over 10 bases. J was trimmed by 5 bases and V by 0 bases; bases with no gene match: 5. The CDR3 is made up of 15 amino acids. Germline V CDR1 and CDR2: SGDLS, YYNGEE. DNA of the CDR3: TGTGCCAGCAGCGTAGCTACGGGGACAGGGGACGAGCAGTACTTC. It codes for CASSVATGTGDEQYF.

This rearrangement joins TRBV5-1 to TRBJ1-1; possibly TRBD1 for D (6 bases). V was clipped by 0 bases and J by 4 bases, with 10 bases between them. This CDR3 is built from 14 residues. The V gene's germline CDR1 is SGHRS and CDR2 YFSETQ. CDR3 bases: TGCGCCAGCAGCTTGGAGGGGGAGGCCACTGAAGCTTTCTTT. Translating it yields CASSLEGEATEAFF.

The V call is TRBV7-2, the J call TRBJ2-7; 12 bases are a match to TRBD2. Unmatched junction bases numbered 7, after V lost 5 bases and J lost 8 bases. The length of the CDR3 is 14 residues. Germline V CDR1 and CDR2: SGHTA, FQGNSA. The CDR3 coding sequence is TGTGCCAGCAGCCAAGGGCTAGCGGGAGGGAAGCAGTACTTC. Amino acid sequence: CASSQGLAGGKQYF.

The chain is built from TRBV7-6 and TRBJ1-5, with D possibly TRBD1 on 6 matching bases. V lost 2 bases, J lost 9 bases, and 14 bases lay in between. Germline assignment: CDR1 SGHVS and CDR2 FNYEAQ. The CDR3 extends over 14 amino acids. CDR3 nucleotides: TGTGCCAGCAGCTTATTTGGACAGACCGGGCCCCAGCATTTT. Translated, it gives CASSLFGQTGPQHF.

The rearrangement uses TRBV7-9 and TRBJ2-1; 9 bases are a match to TRBD1. The V gene's germline CDR1 is SEHNR and CDR2 FQNEAQ (reference sequence). The trim removed 5 bases at V and 2 bases at J, leaving 7 bases unmatched. The CDR3 spans 16 residues. The CDR3 DNA reads as TGTGCCAGCAGCCCGGGACAGGGATCCCCCTACAATGAGCAGTTCTTC. Its protein is CASSPGQGSPYNEQFF.

This clone was counted only a few times. This chain links TRBV7-8 with TRBJ1-5; D is possibly TRBD1 (5 bases). Trimming cost V 6 bases and J 6 bases, with 18 bases left between them. CDR1 is SGHVS and CDR2 is FQNEAQ in the germline V gene. CDR3 length: 15 residues. DNA for the CDR3: TGTGCCAGCAGGACCGGTGGGGGTGAAAGTCAGCCCCAGCATTTT. Residues: CASRTGGGESQPQHF.

The chain employs TRBV15 and TRBJ2-1; D remains unclear. The germline V gene encodes CDR1 LNHNV and CDR2 YYDKDF (reference sequence). The CDR3 loop spans 13 amino acids. Trimming took off 1 base at V and 7 bases at J, with 8 bases between the two ends. The CDR3 bases are TGTGCCACCAGCAGAGGGTCGGTGAATGAGCAGTTCTTC. It codes for CATSRGSVNEQFF.

This clone appeared once. The rearrangement uses TRBV11-2 and TRBJ2-3, with 13 bases fitting TRBD2. Germline-derived CDR1 and CDR2 are SGHAT and FQNNGV. The CDR3 length is 16 residues. V gave up 5 bases and J gave up 4 bases; unmatched junction bases: 6. Written as DNA, the CDR3 is TGTGCCAGCAGCCTGCGACTAGCGGGAGGATCAGATACGCAGTATTTT. Its translation is CASSLRLAGGSDTQYF.